This T cell receptor beta chain was captured in a study of cytomegalovirus exposure and HLA in healthy donors. Assay used: immunoSEQ multiplex PCR; TCRdb lists only in-frame clones, some missing. The table lists under 95,000 clones, approximately 94% of them singletons. Separation from the roughly 700-subject first cohort characterized the roughly 130-subject validation cohort, to which the donors belonged. Trimming left V 1 base short and J 1 base short, with 8 bases between. Germline V CDR1 and CDR2: SGDLS, YYNGEE. The CDR3 is 14 amino acids. Sequenced: PBMCs. The origin of this receptor is a woman in her late teens or twenties in good health and CMV-seropositive. The chain combines TRBV9 with TRBJ1-1; D is perhaps TRBD1 (5 bases). CDR3 residues: CASSVQTANTEAFF. In nucleotides, the CDR3 is TGTGCCAGCAGCGTACAGACAGCGAACACTGAAGCTTTCTTT.